The 32 T cell receptor beta chains given below trace back to one sample, sequenced in a study of blood T cell repertoires in COVID-19. The method was immunoSEQ multiplex PCR; TCRdb's version includes in-frame clones alone and lacks a portion of them. The sample contains some 110,000 clones, around 85% of which appear only once. The sequencing input was peripheral blood. The receptors derive from an elderly woman with COVID-19, enrolled during active disease.

The V call is TRBV9, the J call TRBJ2-2; the D is unclear. The germline V gene has CDR1 SGDLS and CDR2 YYNGEE. V lost 4 bases to trimming and J lost 0 bases, with 10 bases between them. This CDR3 has 15 residues. In DNA, the CDR3 is TGTGCCAGCAGCTCCGTTCTCGCGAACACCGGGGAGCTGTTTTTT. Residues: CASSSVLANTGELFF.

The J gene is TRBJ1-1, the V gene TRBV5-6; D remains unclear. The germline gives CDR1 SGHDT, CDR2 YYEEEE. Trimming removed 0 bases from V and 0 bases from J, with 9 bases in between. This CDR3 spans 15 amino acids. The CDR3 bases are TGTGCCAGCAGCTTGGCCGTACTAATGAACACTGAAGCTTTCTTT. It encodes CASSLAVLMNTEAFF.

The V and J genes are TRBV5-1 and TRBJ2-1; 11 bases are a match to TRBD2. This CDR3 comprises 15 residues. CDR1 is SGHRS and CDR2 is YFSETQ in the germline V gene. The J segment lost 9 bases and the V segment lost 5 bases, leaving 10 bases of the junction unmatched. The CDR3 protein is CASRLRLAGSREQFF. In DNA, the CDR3 is TGCGCCAGCAGACTGAGACTAGCGGGATCCCGTGAGCAGTTCTTC.

The chain carries TRBV25-1 and TRBJ2-7, with a tentative D call TRBD1 (6 bases). CDR1 is MGHDK and CDR2 is SYGVNS in the germline V gene. This CDR3 has 14 residues. V was pared by 3 bases and J by 0 bases, with 9 bases between. The CDR3 DNA reads TGTGCCAGCAGTGACTTGGGACACTCCTACGAGCAGTACTTC. Amino acids: CASSDLGHSYEQYF.

The V call is TRBV20-1, the J call TRBJ2-1; 11 nucleotides align to TRBD2. CDR1 and CDR2 (germline): DFQATT, SNEGSKA (reference sequence). V gave up 3 bases and J gave up 0 bases; unmatched junction bases: 4. The CDR3 contains 16 residues. CDR3 in DNA: TGCAGTGCTAGTTCTAGCGGGGGGAGCTCCTACAATGAGCAGTTCTTC. Amino acid sequence: CSASSSGGSSYNEQFF.

The chain has TRBV19 and TRBJ1-5; TRBD1 might be the D (5 bases). Between the trimmed V and J ends, which lost 6 bases and 2 bases, there was a span of 20 bases. This CDR3 comprises 17 residues. Germline CDR1 LNHDA, CDR2 SQIVND (reference sequence). The CDR3 protein is CASSADPGPGGNQPQHF. The CDR3 bases are TGTGCCAGTAGCGCAGACCCGGGCCCGGGGGGCAATCAGCCCCAGCATTTT.

The chain links TRBV9 to TRBJ1-6, with D uncertain. The CDR3 runs 14 residues. Germline V gives CDR1 SGDLS, CDR2 YYNGEE. Trimming pared 0 bases from V and 6 bases from J, leaving 7 bases between. The chain's CDR3 is CASSVDGSNSPLHF. The CDR3 bases are TGTGCCAGCAGCGTAGACGGTAGTAATTCACCCCTCCACTTT.

The chain links TRBV6-1 to TRBJ2-7; D is unresolved. The CDR3 is 15 residues long. Germline assignment: CDR1 MNHNS and CDR2 SASEGT. The V end lost 5 bases, the J end lost 4 bases, and 18 bases lay between the germline ends. The CDR3 DNA follows: TGTGCCAGCAGTTCCGTTCCGAAGCCGGGTTACGAGCAGTACTTC. Residues: CASSSVPKPGYEQYF.

The rearrangement joins TRBV7-9 to TRBJ1-5, with D maybe TRBD1 (5 bases). The CDR3 consists of 14 residues. Trimming cost V 5 bases and J 7 bases, with 15 bases left between them. Per the germline V gene, CDR1 is SEHNR and CDR2 is FQNEAQ (reference sequence). The CDR3 bases are TGTGCCAGCAGCACCGACAGTTCTCAACAGCCCCAGCATTTT. It codes for CASSTDSSQQPQHF. The complete variable domain, with remaining parts taken from reference TRBV7-9 and TRBJ1-5, reads DTGVSQNPRHKITKRGQNVTFRCDPISEHNRLYWYRQTLGQGPEFLTYFQNEAQLEKSRLLSDRFSAERPKGSFSTLEIQRTEQGDSAMYLCASSTDSSQQPQHFGDGTRLSIL.

J is TRBJ2-2 and V is TRBV4-3, with 7 nucleotides matching TRBD1. The V and J ends lost 0 bases and 4 bases, in that order; junction bases with no gene match: 5. The CDR3 is made up of 16 amino acids. From germline, CDR1 is LGHNA and CDR2 YSLEER. The CDR3 here is CASSQDWTGVTGELFF. The CDR3 DNA is TGCGCCAGCAGCCAAGATTGGACAGGAGTCACCGGGGAGCTGTTTTTT.

V is TRBV6-5 and J is TRBJ2-7, with TRBD2 matching over 8 bases. The CDR3 is made up of 15 amino acids. V lost 5 bases, J lost 8 bases, and 14 bases stayed unmatched. The V gene's germline CDR1 is MNHEY and CDR2 SVGAGI. In nucleotides, the CDR3 is TGTGCCAGCAGTCCCCCCGGGACTAGTAGGGCCCAGCAGTACTTC. Its translation: CASSPPGTSRAQQYF.

The chain employs TRBV5-1 and TRBJ2-5; 8 nucleotides align to TRBD2. Germline-derived CDR1 and CDR2 are SGHRS and YFSETQ. There are 14 residues in the CDR3. The V gene end was trimmed by 4 bases and the J gene end by 1 base; junction bases not matched to a gene: 3. The CDR3: CASSPGTSQETQYF. CDR3 nucleotides: TGCGCCAGCAGCCCCGGGACTAGCCAAGAGACCCAGTACTTC.

The chain has TRBV7-3 and TRBJ2-1; D possibly corresponds to TRBD1 (6 bases). Deletions cut 1 base from V and 10 bases from J, with 14 bases between. Germline CDR1 and CDR2: SGHTA and FQGTGA. This CDR3 comprises 14 residues. The CDR3 protein is CASSLNGGLGEQFF. The CDR3 coding sequence is TGTGCCAGCAGCTTAAATGGGGGCTTAGGGGAGCAGTTCTTC.

The chain employs TRBV10-1 and TRBJ2-2; 11 nucleotides agree with TRBD1. J was trimmed by 5 bases and V by 7 bases; bases with no gene match: 12. This CDR3 has 17 amino acids. The germline V gene has CDR1 WNHNN and CDR2 SYGVQD (reference sequence). CDR3 DNA: TGCGCCAGCAATCCCGGGACAGGGGGGCCATGGACCGGGGAGCTGTTTTTT. Translated, it gives CASNPGTGGPWTGELFF.

This chain joins TRBV5-4 and TRBJ2-3; TRBD2 aligns across 9 bases. CDR1 and CDR2 (germline): SGHNT, YYREEE (reference sequence). The trim removed 4 bases at V and 3 bases at J, leaving 9 bases unmatched. The CDR3 loop spans 16 amino acids. The CDR3 sequence: CASSVKTSGKTDTQYF. As DNA, the CDR3 is TGTGCCAGCAGCGTGAAGACTAGCGGCAAAACAGATACGCAGTATTTT. The variable domain in full, completed from reference TRBV5-4 and TRBJ2-3, reads ETGVTQSPTHLIKTRGQQVTLRCSSQSGHNTVSWYQQALGQGPQFIFQYYREEENGRGNFPPRFSGLQFPNYSSELNVNALELDDSALYLCASSVKTSGKTDTQYFGPGTRLTVL.

The CDR3 DNA follows: TGTGCCAGTAGCCCCTCCGGGAGGGCCTACGAGCAGTACTTC. Its translation is CASSPSGRAYEQYF. The chain recombines TRBV19 with TRBJ2-7, with 8 positions matching TRBD2. The CDR3 has 14 amino acids. The V segment lost 6 bases and the J segment 2 bases; nucleotides outside the gene matches: 6. Germline V gene sequence: CDR1 LNHDA, CDR2 SQIVND (reference sequence).

Comments on this clone: At one of its ends the junction is not consistent with the germline gene, which may arise from a read error. The chain carries TRBV28 and TRBJ2-7, with D perhaps TRBD2 (6 bases). Germline V gene sequence: CDR1 MDHEN, CDR2 SYDVKM. CDR3 length: 12 amino acids. The CDR3: CASSPGPRERDF. The CDR3 coding sequence is TGTGCCAGCAGCCCCGGGCCCAGGGAGCGGGACTTC.

The chain recombines TRBV9 with TRBJ1-2; D is unclear. Trimming removed 4 bases at V and 5 bases at J, with 18 bases between. Germline CDR1 and CDR2: SGDLS and YYNGEE. The CDR3 length is 15 residues. CDR3 sequence (DNA): TGTGCCAGCAGCTCCCTGGCTGAGGGAGGGTATGGCTACACCTTC. This gives the protein CASSSLAEGGYGYTF.

J is TRBJ1-2 and V is TRBV10-3; the D gene is possibly TRBD1 (6 bases). Germline V CDR1 and CDR2: ENHRY, SYGVKD. V was trimmed by 10 bases and J by 6 bases, leaving 24 bases between them. The CDR3 is 15 amino acids. CDR3 nucleotides: TGTGCCACTTTATACGACCCAGGGGCGTCCAATGGCTACACCTTC. This translates into CATLYDPGASNGYTF.

This chain joins TRBV5-1 and TRBJ1-2; 7 bases are a match to TRBD1. The junction had 7 bases not matched to a gene; V was cut back by 4 bases and J by 7 bases. Germline CDR1 reads SGHRS; CDR2 reads YFSETQ. This CDR3 has 13 residues. The CDR3 sequence: CASSTQGEVGYTF. The DNA for the CDR3 is TGCGCCAGCAGCACGCAGGGGGAGGTTGGCTACACCTTC.

This clone was seen only a few times. This chain links TRBV6-5 with TRBJ1-1, with D uncertain. The CDR3 consists of 14 residues. The germline gives CDR1 MNHEY, CDR2 SVGAGI. Trimming took off 7 bases at V and 1 base at J, with 13 bases between the two ends. CDR3 in DNA: TGTGCCAGCAATACGGGGATGGAGAACACTGAAGCTTTCTTT. Encoded protein: CASNTGMENTEAFF.

The chain links TRBV4-3 to TRBJ1-1; 8 bases align to TRBD1. V shed 5 bases, J shed 1 base, and the junction held 3 bases outside the gene matches. This CDR3 has 14 amino acids. Germline V gene lookup returns CDR1 LGHNA and CDR2 YSLEER. DNA of the CDR3: TGCGCCAGCAGCTCCGGGACAGGGAACACTGAAGCTTTCTTT. Its protein product is CASSSGTGNTEAFF.

V and J are TRBV18 and TRBJ1-2, with 9 positions matching TRBD1. From germline, CDR1 is KGHSH and CDR2 LQKENI. The CDR3 consists of 16 residues. J gave up 0 bases and V 3 bases, and 5 bases lay outside the gene matches. CDR3 nucleotide sequence: TGTGCCAGCTCACCCACAGGGGGCATCTCTAACTATGGCTACACCTTC. It codes for CASSPTGGISNYGYTF.

The chain uses TRBV10-3 and TRBJ2-5; TRBD1 matches 9 bases. After removal of 6 bases from V and 4 bases from J, the junction contained 6 bases not matched to a gene. This CDR3 region has 14 residues. The germline V gene encodes CDR1 ENHRY and CDR2 SYGVKD. The CDR3 loop reads CAISGTGGLETQYF. The CDR3 coding sequence is TGTGCCATCAGCGGAACAGGGGGCCTAGAGACCCAGTACTTC.

The chain combines TRBV3-1 (or the pseudogene TRBV3-2) with TRBJ2-1; 11 bases fit TRBD2. The length of the CDR3 is 16 residues. CDR1 LGHDT and CDR2 YNNKEL come from the germline V gene (reference sequence). V was pared by 4 bases and J by 6 bases, with 8 bases of the junction left unmatched. CDR3 DNA sequence: TGTGCCAGCAGCCTCACCGGGACTAGCGGAATCAATGAGCAGTTCTTC. The encoded protein is CASSLTGTSGINEQFF.

The chain has TRBV7-9 and TRBJ2-3, with D unclear. This CDR3 is built from 15 residues. Deletions cut 4 bases from V and 2 bases from J, with 13 bases between. Germline V lookup: CDR1 SEHNR, CDR2 FQNEAQ (reference sequence). CDR3 loop: CASSSSRRPTDTQYF. The CDR3 region has the DNA TGTGCCAGCAGCTCCTCGCGGCGACCCACAGATACGCAGTATTTT.

The rearrangement links TRBV3-1 (or the pseudogene TRBV3-2) to TRBJ2-3, with D possibly TRBD2 on 6 matching bases. The ends were cut back, 3 bases at V and 2 bases at J, with 9 bases in the middle. The CDR3 extends over 14 amino acids. The germline V gene has CDR1 LGHDT and CDR2 YNNKEL (reference sequence). CDR3 residues: CASSHRTNTDTQYF. DNA of the CDR3: TGTGCCAGCAGCCACAGGACTAACACAGATACGCAGTATTTT.

The gene calls are TRBV19 and TRBJ1-2; D may be TRBD1 (6 bases). Germline CDR1 and CDR2: LNHDA and SQIVND (reference sequence). Trimming pared 6 bases from V and 4 bases from J, leaving 18 bases between. There are 15 residues in the CDR3. The CDR3, as DNA: TGTGCCAGTAGCCCCCGAGCGGGGGGCAGCTATGGCTACACCTTC. Its protein product is CASSPRAGGSYGYTF.

The rearrangement links TRBV10-1 to TRBJ2-3; no clear D gene. CDR1 is WNHNN, CDR2 SYGVQD, per germline (reference sequence). This CDR3 is built from 15 residues. Trimming stripped 6 bases from V and 0 bases from J, with 13 bases between. CDR3 bases: TGCGCCAGCAGGAAGGTAGCCTTTAGCACAGATACGCAGTATTTT. The encoded protein is CASRKVAFSTDTQYF.

The CDR3 DNA is TGTGCCAGCAGTTTAGTCCGCAGCTATGGCTACACCTTC. Its protein product is CASSLVRSYGYTF. V and J are TRBV28 and TRBJ1-2; D remains ambiguous. In germline, CDR1 is MDHEN, CDR2 SYDVKM. The length of the CDR3 is 13 residues. V was trimmed by 2 bases and J by 4 bases, leaving 8 bases between them.

The V call is TRBV5-5, the J call TRBJ2-1; possible D gene TRBD2, 6 bases. The CDR3 is made up of 15 amino acids. Germline assignment: CDR1 SGHKS and CDR2 YYEKEE (reference sequence). Trimming removed 2 bases at V and 0 bases at J, with 9 bases between. CDR3 amino acids: CASSFSGSSYNEQFF. DNA of the CDR3: TGTGCCAGCAGCTTTTCCGGGAGCTCCTACAATGAGCAGTTCTTC.

The rearrangement joins TRBV24-1 to TRBJ2-1; D is possibly TRBD1 (6 bases). V gave up 2 bases and J gave up 7 bases, with 20 bases separating them. The CDR3 runs 17 residues. CDR1 KGHDR and CDR2 SFDVKD come from the germline V gene. The CDR3 reads CATSDSDIARGGNEQFF. In nucleotides, the CDR3 is TGTGCCACCAGTGATTCCGATATCGCCAGGGGTGGGAATGAGCAGTTCTTC.